This TCR beta chain emerged from a study of Graves' ophthalmopathy and Graves' hyperthyroidism. Amplified TCR beta CDR3 regions were obtained using RNA transcripts as template. The authors performed first-round RT-PCR with HTBI primers and then a second-round multiplex PCR. TCRdb reprocessed the multiplex PCR reads via MiXCR and lists one record per CDR3 protein. The sample yields some 520,000 distinct CDR3 sequences, over 13% seen once. This clonotype has ten or more counts. No antigen is known for it. This CDR3 region has 14 residues. Trimming removed 0 bases at V and 6 bases at J, with 12 bases between. CDR1 SGHRS and CDR2 YFSETQ come from the germline V gene. Notes on the study in general: Its predictions of ophthalmopathy progression gave the model 60% to 71% sensitivity and approximately 72% specificity.

The sequenced sample was blood. This receptor was obtained from a woman in her thirties with Graves' ophthalmopathy. The chain links TRBV5-1 to TRBJ2-5; D assignment may be TRBD1 or TRBD2 (6 bases each). The DNA for the CDR3 is TGCGCCAGCAGCTTGGAGGGGGGTAAGCAGACCCAGTACTTC. Translating it yields CASSLEGGKQTQYF. The entire variable domain, with the rest obtained from reference TRBV5-1 and TRBJ2-5, is as follows: KAGVTQTPRYLIKTRGQQVTLSCSPISGHRSVSWYQQTPGQGLQFLFEYFSETQRNKGNFPGRFSGRQFSNSRSEMNVSTLELGDSALYLCASSLEGGKQTQYFGPGTRLLVL.